The TCR beta chain under discussion was sequenced for a study of T cells in Graves' hyperthyroidism and ophthalmopathy. This CDR3 contains 15 residues. Looked up from germline, CDR1 is SQVTM and CDR2 is ANQGSEA. Trimming took 0 bases from V and 1 from J, leaving 12 bases between them. Amplification targeted TCR beta CDR3 regions from RNA transcripts. HTBI primers drove first-round RT-PCR of the TCR CDR3. TCRdb independently ran MiXCR on the multiplex PCR reads; one entry per CDR3 protein. The sample holds around 370,000 distinct CDR3 sequences; around a sixth are singletons and the top ten take 40%. The V gene is TRBV29-1, the J gene TRBJ1-2; possible D gene TRBD1, 5 bases. The sequence was obtained from a man aged 18-30 years with Graves' ophthalmopathy. Sequenced: blood. The CDR3 coding sequence is TGCAGCGTTGAAGATTTGGACACTCATAACTATGGCTACACCTTC. As protein: CSVEDLDTHNYGYTF.